The next 14 T cell receptor beta chains were all read from a single sample in a study of T-cell memory formation after mild COVID-19. TCRdb re-derived calls from the 5' RACE reads in MiXCR, one entry per CDR3 protein. The table records around 200,000 distinct CDR3 sequences, around 20% of them present only once. The sequencing sample was made of PBMCs or a T cell subset sorted from them (not recorded which). The receptor set was obtained from a young man who had mild COVID-19 (a few samples of this study predate the infection). Cell type and time point are not known.

This clonotype turned up a few times. The chain combines TRBV5-1 with TRBJ2-5, with D hard to call. Trimming cost V 7 bases and J 5 bases, with 15 bases left between them. The CDR3 is 13 residues long. The germline V gene encodes CDR1 SGHRS and CDR2 YFSETQ. This CDR3 reads CASGQGSQETQYF. CDR3 sequence (DNA): TGCGCCAGCGGCCAAGGGTCCCAGGAGACCCAGTACTTC.

This clonotype was counted a few times. This chain joins TRBV5-1 and TRBJ2-3; 9 nucleotides line up with TRBD2. The germline gives CDR1 SGHRS, CDR2 YFSETQ. Trimming removed 1 base from V and 6 bases from J; junction bases left unmatched: 6. The CDR3 is made up of 15 amino acids. The CDR3 DNA sequence: TGCGCCAGCAGCTTGCCTAGCGGGGTGTGGGATACGCAGTATTTT. Its protein is CASSLPSGVWDTQYF.

This clonotype was observed a handful of times. The chain links TRBV5-1 to TRBJ2-5; weak D call: TRBD1 (5 bases). The CDR3 is made up of 16 amino acids. From germline, CDR1 is SGHRS and CDR2 YFSETQ. The V and J ends lost 4 bases and 2 bases respectively, with 18 bases between them. The CDR3 region has the DNA TGCGCCAGCAGCCCGGCGGTGACAGTATTACAAGAGACCCAGTACTTC. Protein product: CASSPAVTVLQETQYF.

This chain uses TRBV5-1 with TRBJ2-5; D possibly corresponds to TRBD2 (5 bases). The CDR3 runs to 14 residues. Germline V gene data show CDR1 as SGHRS and CDR2 as YFSETQ. V shed 5 bases and J shed 0 bases, with 11 bases lying between them. The CDR3 coding sequence is TGCGCCAGCAGGAGGGAAACGTACCAAGAGACCCAGTACTTC. It is translated as CASRRETYQETQYF.

This clonotype appeared many times. This chain links TRBV5-1 with TRBJ1-2; D not certain. The CDR3 contains 14 residues. Trimming shortened V by 1 base and J by 6 bases, and 13 bases separated the two germline ends. The germline CDR1 and CDR2 sequences are SGHRS and YFSETQ. CDR3 loop: CASSLSGSNNGYTF. The CDR3 coding sequence is TGCGCCAGCAGCTTGTCGGGAAGCAATAATGGCTACACCTTC. Together with reference TRBV5-1 and TRBJ1-2, the CDR3 gives the full variable domain: KAGVTQTPRYLIKTRGQQVTLSCSPISGHRSVSWYQQTPGQGLQFLFEYFSETQRNKGNFPGRFSGRQFSNSRSEMNVSTLELGDSALYLCASSLSGSNNGYTFGSGTRLTVV.

This chain connects TRBV5-4 to TRBJ2-1, with D unresolved. The CDR3 sequence is 13 residues long. From germline, CDR1 is SGHNT and CDR2 YYREEE (reference sequence). V was trimmed by 2 bases and J by 5 bases, leaving 8 bases between them. CDR3 sequence: CASSLPSDNEQFF. The CDR3 nucleotides are TGTGCCAGCAGCTTACCTAGTGACAATGAGCAGTTCTTC.

This clonotype has only a few counts. The chain links TRBV20-1 to TRBJ2-5; the D gene is possibly TRBD2 (6 bases). There are 13 residues in the CDR3. CDR1 and CDR2 (germline): DFQATT, SNEGSKA (reference sequence). V was clipped by 7 bases and J by 2 bases, with 14 bases between them. CDR3 in DNA: TGCAGTGTCAAGGTTGGGGGGCAAGAGACCCAGTACTTC. This encodes CSVKVGGQETQYF.

The chain is built from TRBV3-1 and TRBJ1-1; 9 nucleotides match TRBD1. Trimming removed 0 bases from V and 3 bases from J; junction bases left unmatched: 11. In germline, CDR1 is LGHDT, CDR2 YNNKEL (reference sequence). The CDR3 runs 18 residues. CDR3 loop: CASSQDLGSGQGDTEAFF. DNA of the CDR3: TGTGCCAGCAGCCAAGATCTGGGTTCGGGACAGGGCGACACTGAAGCTTTCTTT.

This chain links TRBV6-5 with TRBJ1-4, with D possibly matching TRBD1 (5 bases). Germline-derived CDR1 and CDR2 are MNHEY and SVGAGI. CDR3 size: 13 residues. Trimming cost V 5 bases and J 8 bases, with 12 bases left between them. CDR3 region: CASSAGMKEKLFF. The CDR3 DNA reads TGTGCCAGCAGTGCAGGGATGAAGGAAAAACTGTTTTTT.

The gene calls are TRBV7-6 and TRBJ1-4; D is ambiguous. CDR3 size: 15 residues. V was clipped by 5 bases and J by 10 bases, with 20 bases between them. In germline, CDR1 is SGHVS, CDR2 FNYEAQ. CDR3 in DNA: TGTGCCAGCAGCCGTCTGGACTTCCCCTCGGGAAAACTGTTTTTT. Its translation: CASSRLDFPSGKLFF. Looking up the rest from reference TRBV7-6 and TRBJ1-4 gives the full variable domain: GAGVSQSPRYKVTKRGQDVALRCDPISGHVSLYWYRQALGQGPEFLTYFNYEAQQDKSGLPNDRFSAERPEGSISTLTIQRTEQRDSAMYRCASSRLDFPSGKLFFGSGTQLSVL.

V and J are TRBV5-1 and TRBJ2-3, with 12 positions matching TRBD2. Germline values: CDR1 SGHRS, CDR2 YFSETQ. The CDR3 loop spans 18 amino acids. Trimming at V came to 0 bases and at J to 3 bases, leaving 8 bases not matched to a gene. CDR3 loop: CASSLGPSGGAGTDTQYF. CDR3 nucleotide sequence: TGCGCCAGCAGCTTGGGTCCTAGCGGGGGGGCAGGGACAGATACGCAGTATTTT.

CDR3 residues: CASSLTTSRSTGELFF. The CDR3 DNA reads TGTGCCAGCAGCTTAACAACTAGTAGGAGCACCGGGGAGCTGTTTTTT. The gene calls are TRBV7-3 and TRBJ2-2, with TRBD2 as a possible D gene (5 bases). Germline CDR1 is SGHTA and CDR2 is FQGTGA. The CDR3 has 16 amino acids. Trimming removed 0 bases from V and 4 bases from J, with 12 bases in between.

This clonotype came up many times. The chain employs TRBV6-5 and TRBJ2-3; TRBD1 aligns across 7 bases. Germline trimming cut 4 bases from V and 6 bases from J; bases unmatched to any gene: 7. The CDR3 extends over 14 amino acids. Germline V gene data show CDR1 as MNHEY and CDR2 as SVGAGI. The CDR3 loop reads CASSLTGPPDTQYF. For the CDR3, the DNA is TGTGCCAGCAGTTTGACAGGGCCTCCCGATACGCAGTATTTT.

The V call is TRBV7-2, the J call TRBJ1-2, with D hard to call. V was clipped by 5 bases and J by 7 bases, with 17 bases between them. CDR1 is SGHTA and CDR2 is FQGNSA in the germline V gene. This CDR3 comprises 14 residues. For the CDR3, the DNA is TGTGCCAGCAGCCCTAGAGCTTATGGACGTGGCTACACCTTC. This codes for CASSPRAYGRGYTF.